One sample yielded the 5 T cell receptor beta chains listed below, sequenced in a study of T cells in Graves' hyperthyroidism and ophthalmopathy. Amplified TCR beta CDR3 regions derived from RNA transcripts. An initial round of RT-PCR targeting the TCR CDR3 relied on the HTBI primer set. MiXCR, run by TCRdb on the multiplex PCR reads, gives a single entry per CDR3 protein. The sample has about 360,000 distinct CDR3 sequences, roughly 13% seen once. Sequencing was done on a sample of blood. The source of these receptors is a woman between 18 and 29 years old with Graves' hyperthyroidism.

There are many counts of this clonotype. The genes are TRBV2 and TRBJ2-3, with D uncertain. The V gene lost 7 bases and the J gene lost 3 bases, with 8 bases spanning the gap. The CDR3 covers 12 residues. Germline-derived CDR1 and CDR2 are SNHLY and FYNNEI. This CDR3 reads CASNLRTDTQYF. In nucleotides, the CDR3 is TGTGCCAGCAACCTCCGAACAGATACGCAGTATTTT.

Comments on this clonotype: A read error may be the cause here, since a much bigger clone is one base away. The chain joins TRBV20-1 to TRBJ1-5; a possible D gene is TRBD1 (6 bases). Germline assignment: CDR1 DFQATT and CDR2 SNEGSKA (reference sequence). CDR3 length equals 13 residues. The CDR3 nucleotides read TGCGGTGCAAAGGGCCAGGGGAATCAGCCCCAGCATTTT. It codes for CGAKGQGNQPQHF.

There are many counts of this clonotype. The genes are TRBV27 and TRBJ2-4, with D uncertain. The CDR3 spans 17 residues. Trimming removed 5 bases from V and 9 bases from J, with 26 bases in between. Germline CDR1 reads MNHEY; CDR2 reads SMNVEV (reference sequence). CDR3 sequence reads: CASSTVLDRTTPGIQYF. Here the CDR3 DNA reads TGTGCCAGCAGTACCGTCCTCGATCGGACGACCCCCGGCATTCAGTACTTC.

V is TRBV3-1 and J is TRBJ1-1; D uncertain. CDR3 size: 14 residues. Per the germline V gene, CDR1 is LGHDT and CDR2 is YNNKEL (reference sequence). The germline V and J ends were trimmed by 0 bases and 1 base, with 6 bases remaining between them. The CDR3 bases are TGTGCCAGCAGCCAAGAAGGAGAGAACACTGAAGCTTTCTTT. Translating gives CASSQEGENTEAFF. Complete variable domain (other parts from reference TRBV3-1 and TRBJ1-1): DTAVSQTPKYLVTQMGNDKSIKCEQNLGHDTMYWYKQDSKKFLKIMFSYNNKELIINETVPNRFSPKSPDKAHLNLHINSLELGDSAVYFCASSQEGENTEAFFGQGTRLTVV.

This clonotype was seen a few times. As the CDR3 is not closed by the conserved phenylalanine or tryptophan, this likely results from a read error. This rearrangement joins TRBV7-9 to TRBJ2-3, with 9 bases that match TRBD2. The CDR3 runs 16 residues. With 5 bases clipped from V and 0 bases from J, the junction kept 6 bases outside the gene matches. The germline V gene encodes CDR1 SEHNR and CDR2 FQNEAQ (reference sequence). The CDR3 protein is CASSHRLAASTDTQYL. The CDR3 DNA reads TGTGCCAGCAGCCACCGACTAGCGGCTAGCACAGATACGCAGTATCTT.